The clone carrying this T cell receptor (beta chain) was seen more than once but under ten times. This specimen comes from a study of shared clonotypes between healthy human individuals. Germline assignment: CDR1 DFQATT and CDR2 SNEGSKA (reference sequence). Germline trimming cut 1 base from V and 10 bases from J; bases unmatched to any gene: 0. This CDR3 is 11 amino acids long. Repertoires were generated with immunoSEQ multiplex PCR, while TCRdb's copy carries only in-frame clones and drops some. Of roughly 400,000 clones detected, around 96% appear once; the ten largest clones hold about 0.32%. The TCR comes from a man aged 25-45 years in good health. Sequences were obtained from memory CD8+ T cells sorted from blood. Noted subset: CD45RO+ cells pooled with CCR7-negative TemRA cells. The chain employs TRBV20-1 and TRBJ1-3; the match to TRBD1 covers 8 bases. CDR3 bases: TGCAGTGCTAGAGGACAGGGGACCATATATTTT. This sequence encodes CSARGQGTIYF.